Following are 17 T cell receptor beta chains from one sample sequenced in a study of blood T cell repertoires in COVID-19. TCRdb keeps only in-frame clones here, not all; method: immunoSEQ multiplex PCR. The data hold 150,000 to 200,000 clones, with approximately 80% observed a single time. The sequenced material came from PBMCs or T cells enriched from blood (not recorded which). The receptors stem from a man in his forties who had recovered from COVID-19.

V and J are TRBV12-3 or TRBV12-4 and TRBJ2-1, with D perhaps TRBD1 (6 bases). The germline V and J ends were trimmed by 6 bases and 11 bases, with 8 bases remaining between them. This CDR3 has 10 residues. DNA of the CDR3: TGTGCCAGCAGGGGGACACAGCAGTTCTTC. Translation: CASRGTQQFF.

A few counts support this clone. The V call is TRBV5-1, the J call TRBJ2-3; TRBD2 agrees at 13 bases. From germline, CDR1 is SGHRS and CDR2 YFSETQ. The V gene end was trimmed by 2 bases and the J gene end by 3 bases; junction bases not matched to a gene: 3. The CDR3 totals 16 residues. CDR3 sequence: CASSLRGLAGTDTQYF. In nucleotides, the CDR3 is TGCGCCAGCAGCTTAAGGGGACTAGCGGGGACAGATACGCAGTATTTT.

The chain recombines TRBV19 with TRBJ1-5, with 11 bases aligning to TRBD1. The CDR3 runs to 15 residues. Germline values: CDR1 LNHDA, CDR2 SQIVND (reference sequence). With V trimmed by 7 bases and J by 5 bases, 7 bases remained unmatched. DNA for the CDR3: TGTGCCAGTACCTCCGGACAGGGGGCTGATCAGCCCCAGCATTTT. Its protein is CASTSGQGADQPQHF. The variable domain in full, completed from reference TRBV19 and TRBJ1-5, reads DGGITQSPKYLFRKEGQNVTLSCEQNLNHDAMYWYRQDPGQGLRLIYYSQIVNDFQKGDIAEGYSVSREKKESFPLTVTSAQKNPTAFYLCASTSGQGADQPQHFGDGTRLSIL.

The chain has TRBV30 and TRBJ1-3, with 9 bases identical to TRBD1. Per germline, CDR1 GTSNPN and CDR2 SVGIG (reference sequence). The CDR3 has 15 amino acids. After removal of 1 base from V and 3 bases from J, the junction contained 4 bases not matched to a gene. As DNA, the CDR3 is TGTGCCTGGAGTGGAGGACAGGGGTTTGGAAACACCATATATTTT. This gives the protein CAWSGGQGFGNTIYF.

This chain joins TRBV5-4 and TRBJ2-3; TRBD2 agrees at 12 bases. The CDR3 covers 18 residues. Per germline, CDR1 SGHNT and CDR2 YYREEE (reference sequence). With 5 bases clipped from V and 5 bases from J, the junction kept 15 bases outside the gene matches. CDR3 protein: CASRAASSGGARLDTQYF. The CDR3 DNA reads TGTGCCAGCAGGGCTGCCTCTAGCGGGGGGGCCCGGTTAGATACGCAGTATTTT. Filled out from reference TRBV5-4 and TRBJ2-3, the complete variable domain reads ETGVTQSPTHLIKTRGQQVTLRCSSQSGHNTVSWYQQALGQGPQFIFQYYREEENGRGNFPPRFSGLQFPNYSSELNVNALELDDSALYLCASRAASSGGARLDTQYFGPGTRLTVL.

Here the CDR3 DNA reads TGTGCCAGCAGTTACCGGACAGGGACTCTCCCCGAAGCTTTCTTT. It specifies CASSYRTGTLPEAFF. The chain joins TRBV6-5 to TRBJ1-1; TRBD1 agrees at 8 bases. The CDR3 totals 15 residues. The ends lost 2 bases at V and 8 bases at J; junction bases unmatched: 10. Germline V gene sequence: CDR1 MNHEY, CDR2 SVGAGI.

In its sample, this clone was seen once. J is TRBJ2-5 and V is TRBV5-1; perhaps TRBD1 as D (5 bases). In germline, CDR1 is SGHRS, CDR2 YFSETQ. This CDR3 region has 14 residues. V lost 0 bases and J lost 5, with 11 bases in between. The CDR3 DNA follows: TGCGCCAGCAGCTTGGACAGTGGGGCGGAGACCCAGTACTTC. Its protein product is CASSLDSGAETQYF.

The chain is built from TRBV19 and TRBJ1-2; 10 nucleotides match TRBD1. Per germline, CDR1 LNHDA and CDR2 SQIVND (reference sequence). The CDR3 has 15 residues. The junction had 3 bases not matched to a gene; V was cut back by 3 bases and J by 2 bases. The CDR3 reads CASSIETGGNYGYTF. In nucleotides, the CDR3 is TGTGCCAGTAGTATCGAGACAGGGGGCAACTATGGCTACACCTTC. The full variable domain, its missing parts supplied by reference TRBV19 and TRBJ1-2, is DGGITQSPKYLFRKEGQNVTLSCEQNLNHDAMYWYRQDPGQGLRLIYYSQIVNDFQKGDIAEGYSVSREKKESFPLTVTSAQKNPTAFYLCASSIETGGNYGYTFGSGTRLTVV.

The chain links TRBV19 to TRBJ1-4; D is undetermined. CDR3 length: 13 amino acids. V shed 7 bases and J shed 5 bases, with 11 bases lying between them. Germline-derived CDR1 and CDR2 are LNHDA and SQIVND (reference sequence). The CDR3 coding sequence is TGTGCCAGTACAGAGGGTTGGAATGAAAAACTGTTTTTT. This sequence encodes CASTEGWNEKLFF.

This chain links TRBV9 with TRBJ1-3; D remains ambiguous. Trimming pared 1 base from V and 2 bases from J, leaving 13 bases between. Germline V gene lookup returns CDR1 SGDLS and CDR2 YYNGEE. This CDR3 contains 16 residues. This CDR3 reads CASSVKAGYTGNTIYF. CDR3 bases: TGTGCCAGCAGCGTAAAAGCAGGCTATACTGGAAACACCATATATTTT.

The chain recombines TRBV19 with TRBJ1-1; TRBD1 might be the D (5 bases). V lost 0 bases and J 4 bases, leaving 12 bases between the germline ends. The CDR3 covers 15 residues. The germline V gene encodes CDR1 LNHDA and CDR2 SQIVND (reference sequence). The CDR3 DNA sequence: TGTGCCAGTAGTATAGATTCTGGAGGGACCACTGAAGCTTTCTTT. Protein: CASSIDSGGTTEAFF.

The chain employs TRBV9 and TRBJ2-1; 8 bases match TRBD1. The germline gives CDR1 SGDLS, CDR2 YYNGEE. The CDR3 contains 20 residues. The V and J ends lost 0 bases and 7 bases, in that order; junction bases with no gene match: 21. CDR3 sequence: CASSVDLRWTGTGGTNEQFF. The CDR3 nucleotides are TGTGCCAGCAGCGTAGACCTTCGGTGGACCGGGACAGGAGGAACAAATGAGCAGTTCTTC. Supplemented by reference TRBV9 and TRBJ2-1, the full variable domain reads DSGVTQTPKHLITATGQRVTLRCSPRSGDLSVYWYQQSLDQGLQFLIQYYNGEERAKGNILERFSAQQFPDLHSELNLSSLELGDSALYFCASSVDLRWTGTGGTNEQFFGPGTRLTVL.

This clone was counted a single time. This sample also contains other DNA sequences that code for the same CDR3. This chain connects TRBV10-1 to TRBJ1-1, with D perhaps TRBD1 (6 bases). This CDR3 has 13 amino acids. The V gene lost 6 bases and the J gene lost 0 bases, with 8 bases spanning the gap. CDR1 WNHNN and CDR2 SYGVQD come from the germline V gene (reference sequence). The CDR3 DNA is TGCGCCAGCAGCAGGGGAATGAACACTGAAGCTTTCTTT. Its translation: CASSRGMNTEAFF.

This sequence joins TRBV9 and TRBJ2-5; 7 positions match TRBD1. With 5 bases clipped from V and 4 bases from J, the junction kept 5 bases outside the gene matches. The germline V gene encodes CDR1 SGDLS and CDR2 YYNGEE. The CDR3 consists of 13 residues. The CDR3 reads CASSRGLGETQYF. The CDR3 DNA reads as TGTGCCAGCAGTAGGGGGCTGGGAGAGACCCAGTACTTC.

This clone showed up just once. V gene TRBV9 combines with J gene TRBJ2-5; 14 nucleotides agree with TRBD2. This CDR3 comprises 20 residues. The ends lost 4 bases at V and 1 base at J; junction bases unmatched: 15. The germline V gene has CDR1 SGDLS and CDR2 YYNGEE. The CDR3 here is CASSPGTSGGLHAVQETQYF. CDR3 DNA sequence: TGTGCCAGCAGCCCCGGGACTAGCGGGGGCCTACATGCGGTCCAAGAGACCCAGTACTTC.

This chain links TRBV5-1 with TRBJ2-1, with 9 bases that match TRBD2. The CDR3 has 16 residues. V lost 5 bases, J lost 2 bases, and 8 bases stayed unmatched. Germline lookup yields CDR1 SGHRS and CDR2 YFSETQ. CDR3 sequence (DNA): TGCGCCAGCAGGCTCGCGGGGGGGTATACCTACAATGAGCAGTTCTTC. Translation gives CASRLAGGYTYNEQFF.

The chain recombines TRBV11-3 with TRBJ1-2; D is possibly TRBD1 (6 bases). The CDR3 length is 13 residues. Trimming removed 3 bases from V and 3 bases from J, with 8 bases in between. Per the germline V gene, CDR1 is SGHNT and CDR2 is YENEEA. The DNA of the CDR3 is TGTGCCAGCAGCTTCCCAGGGGACTATGGCTACACCTTC. Translating it yields CASSFPGDYGYTF.